The clone carrying this T cell receptor beta chain was found a few times. The antigen is not known. This sample was included in a study of beta chain features in type 1 diabetes. Expressed TCRB transcripts were sequenced after all isolated RNA was converted to cDNA. Clones were sequenced by immunoSEQ multiplex PCR, and TCRdb holds only the in-frame ones, with some missing. The sample includes 200,000 to 250,000 clones, 14% of them seen just once. Study findings and constraints: Naive, central memory and Treg TCRB repertoires appeared more alike in patients than in healthy donors.

Trimming removed 0 bases at V and 2 bases at J, with 5 bases between. Looked up from germline, CDR1 is SGHNT and CDR2 is YYREEE (reference sequence). There are 13 residues in the CDR3. The authors sorted CD4+ naive, central memory, regulatory and stem cell-like memory cells via CD45RO/CCR7/CD25/CD127/CD95/CD27. Specimen: naive CD4+ T cells from blood. The TCR was taken from a woman in her thirties or forties in good health. The rearrangement uses TRBV5-4 and TRBJ2-5; D uncertain. The CDR3 bases are TGTGCCAGCAGCTTGGGGCGGCAAGAGACCCAGTACTTC. Protein sequence: CASSLGRQETQYF.